The 2 T cell receptor beta chains given below trace back to one sample, sequenced in a study of blood T cell repertoires in COVID-19. Method: immunoSEQ multiplex PCR; TCRdb's copy keeps in-frame clones and lacks some. The data contain roughly 160,000 clones, approximately 82% of them singletons. The sequenced sample was peripheral blood. The receptors derive from a woman older than 75 with active or convalescent COVID-19.

The CDR3 spells CASRRGLAGTDTQYF. For the CDR3, the DNA is TGTGCCAGCAGACGTGGACTAGCGGGCACAGATACGCAGTATTTT. The chain combines TRBV7-2 with TRBJ2-3; TRBD2 matches 10 bases. The V gene end was trimmed by 6 bases and the J gene end by 1 base; junction bases not matched to a gene: 4. Germline V gene lookup returns CDR1 SGHTA and CDR2 FQGNSA. The CDR3 has 15 residues.

The chain links TRBV19 to TRBJ2-1; D is ambiguous. CDR1 LNHDA and CDR2 SQIVND come from the germline V gene (reference sequence). CDR3 size: 16 residues. Trimming shortened V by 6 bases and J by 6 bases, and 21 bases separated the two germline ends. In DNA, the CDR3 is TGTGCCAGTAGCCGTCCGCGTTCGGCGGCTTTCAATGAGCAGTTCTTC. It yields the protein CASSRPRSAAFNEQFF.